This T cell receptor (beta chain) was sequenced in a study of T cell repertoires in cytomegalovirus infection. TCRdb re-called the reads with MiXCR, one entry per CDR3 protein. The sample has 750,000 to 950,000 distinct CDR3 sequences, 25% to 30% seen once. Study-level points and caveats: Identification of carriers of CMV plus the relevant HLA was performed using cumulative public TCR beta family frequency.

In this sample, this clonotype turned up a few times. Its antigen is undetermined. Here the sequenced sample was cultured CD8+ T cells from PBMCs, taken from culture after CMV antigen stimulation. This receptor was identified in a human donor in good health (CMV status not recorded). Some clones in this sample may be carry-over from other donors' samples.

CDR3 sequence (DNA): TGTGCCACCAGCAAGAGACAGGGGTGCGCCACTGAAGCTTTCTTT. Translating gives CATSKRQGCATEAFF. V usage is TRBV15 and J usage is TRBJ1-1; 8 bases line up with TRBD1. The CDR3 contains 15 residues. Germline assignment: CDR1 LNHNV and CDR2 YYDKDF (reference sequence). J lost 4 bases, V lost 4 bases, and 8 bases had no gene match.